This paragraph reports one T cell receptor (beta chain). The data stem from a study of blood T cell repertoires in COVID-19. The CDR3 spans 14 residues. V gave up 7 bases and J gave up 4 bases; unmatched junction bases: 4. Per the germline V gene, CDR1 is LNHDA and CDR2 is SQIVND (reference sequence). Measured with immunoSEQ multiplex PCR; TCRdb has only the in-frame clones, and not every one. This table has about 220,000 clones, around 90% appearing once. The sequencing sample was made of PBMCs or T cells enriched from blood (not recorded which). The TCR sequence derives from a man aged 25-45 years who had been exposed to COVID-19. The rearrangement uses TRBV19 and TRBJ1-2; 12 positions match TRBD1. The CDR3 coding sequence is TGTGCCAGTACCAGGGACAGGGGGCCCTATGGCTACACCTTC. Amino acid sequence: CASTRDRGPYGYTF.